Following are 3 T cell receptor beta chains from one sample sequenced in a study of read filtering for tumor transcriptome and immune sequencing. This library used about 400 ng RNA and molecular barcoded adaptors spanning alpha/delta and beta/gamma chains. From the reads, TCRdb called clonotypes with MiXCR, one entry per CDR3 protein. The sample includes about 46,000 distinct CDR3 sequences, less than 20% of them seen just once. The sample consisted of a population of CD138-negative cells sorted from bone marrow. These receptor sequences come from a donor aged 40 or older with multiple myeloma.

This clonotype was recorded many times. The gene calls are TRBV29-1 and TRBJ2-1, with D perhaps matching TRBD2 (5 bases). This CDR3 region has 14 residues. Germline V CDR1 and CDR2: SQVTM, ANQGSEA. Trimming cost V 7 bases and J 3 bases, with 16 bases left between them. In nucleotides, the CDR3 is TGCAGCGGCGTGACCGGCGGGCTCTACAATGAGCAGTTCTTC. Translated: CSGVTGGLYNEQFF.

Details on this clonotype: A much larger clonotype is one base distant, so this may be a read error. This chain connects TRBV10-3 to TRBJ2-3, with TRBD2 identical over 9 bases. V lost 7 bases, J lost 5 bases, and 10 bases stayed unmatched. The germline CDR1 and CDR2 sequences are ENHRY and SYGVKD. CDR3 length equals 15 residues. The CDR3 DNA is TGTGCCATCAAAGGCATAGCGGGAGAGGTAGATACGCAGTATTTT. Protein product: CAIKGIAGEVDTQYF.

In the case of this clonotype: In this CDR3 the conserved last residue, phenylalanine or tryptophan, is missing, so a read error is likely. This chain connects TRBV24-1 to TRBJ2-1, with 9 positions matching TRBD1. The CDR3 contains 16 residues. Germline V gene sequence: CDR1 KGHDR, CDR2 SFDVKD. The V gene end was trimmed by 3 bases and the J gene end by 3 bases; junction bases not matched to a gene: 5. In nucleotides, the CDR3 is TGTGCCACCAGTGATACCCGACAGGGGGGCTACAATGAGCAGTTCTCT. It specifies CATSDTRQGGYNEQFS.